This TCR beta chain was sequenced for a study of blood T cell repertoires in COVID-19. Looking at the study overall: The origin of the acute and convalescent COVID-19 samples was the United States, Italy and Spain. The cDNA or gDNA used as material had been derived from T cells, B-cell-depleted T cells, or PBMCs.

V gave up 0 bases and J gave up 10 bases; unmatched junction bases: 7. Germline CDR1 is MNHEY and CDR2 is SVGAGI. The CDR3 covers 14 residues. Original handling: It was from reference gene primer amplification that nucleated cell counts were estimated. Using immunoSEQ multiplex PCR, the repertoire was profiled, and TCRdb retains in-frame clones only, with some absent. The V and J calls and clone size were taken over from that table, and D and trimming were inferred from the DNA. The sample consists of some 87,000 clones, about 86% of them appearing once. The clonotype comes from an elderly man with active or convalescent COVID-19. The sample comprised peripheral blood. The chain recombines TRBV6-5 with TRBJ1-1; 8 bases map to TRBD1. For the CDR3, the DNA is TGTGCCAGCAGTTACTCGGACAGGGTTGGGGTAGCTTTCTTT. It translates to CASSYSDRVGVAFF.